The rows below give T cell receptor beta chains drawn from one sample of a study of CD8 T cells in ankylosing spondylitis. TCRdb called the 5' RACE reads again in MiXCR, with one record for every CDR3 protein. The repertoire holds around 770,000 distinct CDR3 sequences, with approximately 12% as singletons. Material for sequencing was blood, either unsorted or a sorted T cell fraction (not recorded which). All receptors derive from a male donor with ankylosing spondylitis. Both conserved end residues are part of each CDR3. A D gene is named only where the DNA matches it firmly. Rows may omit the clone size; those that give it use once, few, many or a size class.

clone size	V gene	D gene	J gene	CDR3 DNA	CDR3 protein
many	TRBV6-2/TRBV6-3	NA	TRBJ2-2	TGTGCCAGCAGTCCGCGACTGAACACCGGGGAGCTGTTTTTT	CASSPRLNTGELFF
many	TRBV5-5	TRBD1	TRBJ1-2	TGTGCCAGCAGCCCGTTACAAGCAGGGGGCTATGGCTACACCTTC	CASSPLQAGGYGYTF
NA	TRBV28	TRBD1	TRBJ2-2	TGTGCCAGCAGAAGACAGGGGTCAACCGGGGAGCTGTTTTTT	CASRRQGSTGELFF
few	TRBV6-1	TRBD2	TRBJ2-5	TGTGCCAGCAGTAGCGGGGGGGCCGACCAAGAGACCCAGTACTTC	CASSSGGADQETQYF
NA	TRBV20-1	NA	TRBJ2-6	TGCAGTGCTCTCTTGGGGGCTGGGGCCAACGTCCTGACTTTC	CSALLGAGANVLTF
NA	TRBV13	NA	TRBJ1-1	TGTGCCAGCAGCTTAAGGGACCTGGGTGAAGCTTTCTTT	CASSLRDLGEAFF
NA	TRBV5-1	NA	TRBJ2-3	TGCGCCAGCAATGAGGGAGCGGCAGATACGCAGTATTTT	CASNEGAADTQYF
NA	TRBV28	NA	TRBJ2-3	TGTGCCAGCAGTTCCCTCCCAGACGGAGGGATCACAGATACGCAGTATTTT	CASSSLPDGGITDTQYF
NA	TRBV7-2	NA	TRBJ2-3	TGTGCCAGCAGCCTAATACGAAGGGCTACGCAGTATTTT	CASSLIRRATQYF
few	TRBV24-1	NA	TRBJ2-1	TGTGCCACCAGTGATTTAGGGGGAGTGGGCAATGAGCAGTTCTTC	CATSDLGGVGNEQFF
many	TRBV5-6	NA	TRBJ2-7	TGTGCCAGCAGCGCGAGGAGTACACGGGACTGGTACGAGCAGTACTTC	CASSARSTRDWYEQYF
NA	TRBV11-2	TRBD1	TRBJ2-1	TGTGCCAGCAGCTTCCGTTGGACAGGGACAGGTGAGCAGTTCTTC	CASSFRWTGTGEQFF
many	TRBV12-3/TRBV12-4	NA	TRBJ2-1	TGTGCCAGCAGTTTGAATCCGGGCCCTTACGGGCAGTTCTTC	CASSLNPGPYGQFF
many	TRBV5-1	NA	TRBJ1-1	TGCGCCAGCAGCTTACAGGACAGAAGGACTGAAGCTTTCTTT	CASSLQDRRTEAFF
many	TRBV20-1	TRBD2	TRBJ2-2	TGCAGTGCCCGAAGGGCGGGGAGGGCCACCGGGGAGCTGTTTTTT	CSARRAGRATGELFF
NA	TRBV12-3/TRBV12-4	NA	TRBJ1-4	TGTGCCAGCAGTTTATCGGTAAAGGGTGAAAAACTGTTTTTT	CASSLSVKGEKLFF
NA	TRBV29-1	NA	TRBJ1-1	TGCAGCCCTGCTGGTCTGAGGGGAATGGGCACTGAAGCTTTCTTT	CSPAGLRGMGTEAFF
NA	TRBV5-4	NA	TRBJ2-2	TGTGCCAGCAGACCAACAGGGCCGGGGGAGCTGTTTTTT	CASRPTGPGELFF
few	TRBV9	TRBD2	TRBJ2-3	TGTGCCAGCAGTAGCGGGAGTAGAGATACGCAGTATTTT	CASSSGSRDTQYF
few	TRBV7-2	NA	TRBJ2-1	TGTGCCAGCAACTACGGCCGGGGGGCGTTATACAATGAGCAGTTCTTC	CASNYGRGALYNEQFF
few	TRBV6-1	TRBD2	TRBJ2-5	TGTGCCAGCGTCAGTCAGCGGAGGGAGGGGGAGACCCAGTACTTC	CASVSQRREGETQYF
few	TRBV20-1	NA	TRBJ1-1	TGCAGTGCTAGAGGATCAGCAGGGTTCACTGAAGCTTTCTTT	CSARGSAGFTEAFF
few	TRBV28	TRBD2	TRBJ2-1	TGTGCCAGCAGTAACCCGGGACTAGCGGGGCCTGCCTCCTACAATGAGCAGTTCTTC	CASSNPGLAGPASYNEQFF
few	TRBV28	TRBD1	TRBJ1-2	TGTGCCAGCAGACGACAGGGCCTCTATGGCTACACCTTC	CASRRQGLYGYTF
few	TRBV5-5	NA	TRBJ2-1	TGTGCCAGCAGCCTGCGGGACAACTCCTACAATGAGCAGTTCTTC	CASSLRDNSYNEQFF
NA	TRBV25-1	NA	TRBJ2-4	TGTGCCAGCTCCTCCGGACGCACGCTCACCAAAAACATTCAGTACTTC	CASSSGRTLTKNIQYF
many	TRBV29-1	NA	TRBJ2-3	TGCAGCGTTGGGGGTGGTAGCGCGAGCACAGATACGCAGTATTTT	CSVGGGSASTDTQYF
NA	TRBV7-2	NA	TRBJ2-5	TGTGCCAGCAGCCCCGCTGTCCAGGCCCAGTACTTC	CASSPAVQAQYF
NA	TRBV7-2	TRBD2	TRBJ2-7	TGTGCCAGCAGCTTAGTCGTAGCGGGAAGCGGGTATCAGTACTTC	CASSLVVAGSGYQYF
many	TRBV29-1	NA	TRBJ2-4	TGCAGCGCCCGAAACCAAGCCAAAAACATTCAGTACTTC	CSARNQAKNIQYF
many	TRBV20-1	NA	TRBJ2-2	TGCAGTGCCCCCGGGACGGCAAACACCGGGGAGCTGTTTTTT	CSAPGTANTGELFF
NA	TRBV6-1	NA	TRBJ1-2	TGTGCCAGCTCCAGGCGTTCTAACTATGGCTACACCTTC	CASSRRSNYGYTF
many	TRBV6-1	TRBD2	TRBJ2-7	TGTGCCAGCAGTCGGCGGGGGTTTCAACCCTACGAGCAGTACTTC	CASSRRGFQPYEQYF
NA	TRBV6-1	NA	TRBJ2-6	TGTGCCAGCCGGGGAAGGAGGGCTGAATGGGCCAACGTCCTGACTTTC	CASRGRRAEWANVLTF
NA	TRBV4-3	NA	TRBJ1-5	TGCGCCAGCAGCTTTAAAGTAGGGGCATTGAATCAGCCCCAGCATTTT	CASSFKVGALNQPQHF
many	TRBV11-2	NA	TRBJ2-2	TGTGCCAGCAGCTTTGGACATGGAACCCCCGGGGAGCTGTTTTTT	CASSFGHGTPGELFF
many	TRBV4-3	NA	TRBJ2-2	TGCGCCAGCAGCCAACAGGGAAACACCGGGGAGCTGTTTTTT	CASSQQGNTGELFF
few	TRBV5-1	NA	TRBJ2-5	TGCGCCAGCAGCTTGTTCGGGGGCTTGGAGGAGACCCAGTACTTC	CASSLFGGLEETQYF
few	TRBV4-3	NA	TRBJ2-1	TGCGCCAGCAGCCAGTCCCAGGACAATGAGCAGTTCTTC	CASSQSQDNEQFF
NA	TRBV20-1	NA	TRBJ1-6	TGCAGTGCTAGCCTCCCTGGGGGCTCCTATAATTCACCCCTCCACTTT	CSASLPGGSYNSPLHF
NA	TRBV5-1	NA	TRBJ2-5	TGCGCCAGCAGCTTACAGGTGTGGGGAGAGACCCAGTACTTC	CASSLQVWGETQYF
few	TRBV12-3/TRBV12-4	NA	TRBJ2-7	TGTGCCAGCAGTTTGAACCCGCGGAGGGAGCAGTACTTC	CASSLNPRREQYF
many	TRBV20-1	NA	TRBJ1-5	TGCAGTGCTGCCCGATGGGGCGCAGGGTGGGCGTATAGCAATCAGCCCCAGCATTTT	CSAARWGAGWAYSNQPQHF
NA	TRBV29-1	NA	TRBJ1-2	TGCAGCGTTGGGGGTCACTATGGCTACACCTTC	CSVGGHYGYTF
few	TRBV12-3/TRBV12-4	NA	TRBJ1-6	TGTGCCAGCAGTTTGCGCAGGGTTGGTAATTCACCCCTCCACTTT	CASSLRRVGNSPLHF
NA	TRBV7-8	NA	TRBJ2-1	TGTGCCAGCAACCAGGCGCGCGATGAGCAGTTCTTC	CASNQARDEQFF
few	TRBV30	NA	TRBJ2-7	TGTGCCTGGAGTAAGAAGGGGAGCCCCGAGCAGTACTTC	CAWSKKGSPEQYF
NA	TRBV27	NA	TRBJ2-3	TGTGCCAGCTCCCTGGGGGCGATTCGTACGCAGTATTTT	CASSLGAIRTQYF
few	TRBV4-3	NA	TRBJ2-6	TGCGCCAGCAGCCAGGAACAGCCTCACTCTGGGGCCAACGTCCTGACTTTC	CASSQEQPHSGANVLTF
few	TRBV20-1	NA	TRBJ2-1	TGCAGTGCTAGAATGGGAGGCCTATACAATGAGCAGTTCTTC	CSARMGGLYNEQFF
NA	TRBV9	NA	TRBJ1-4	TGTGCCAGCAGCGTAGGGGCTGTCGGGGAAAAACTGTTTTTT	CASSVGAVGEKLFF
few	TRBV28	NA	TRBJ1-4	TGTGCCAGCAGTTTGGCACAGCTTAATGAAAAACTGTTTTTT	CASSLAQLNEKLFF
NA	TRBV7-8	NA	TRBJ1-1	TGTGCCAGCAGCTTAAGTTGGCAGAGGATGGACACTGAAGCTTTCTTT	CASSLSWQRMDTEAFF
few	TRBV4-3	TRBD2	TRBJ2-1	TGCGCCAGCAGCCAGCACGGACTAGCGGGAAGGTTCTTC	CASSQHGLAGRFF